Sequencing of this T cell receptor beta chain was carried out in a study of T-cell memory formation after mild COVID-19. The CDR3 contains 14 residues. Germline V CDR1 and CDR2: SGHRS, YFSETQ. V was trimmed by 0 bases and J by 1 base, leaving 7 bases between them. This clonotype was counted between two and nine times. TCRdb fed the 5' RACE reads into MiXCR, producing one record per CDR3 protein. The sample shows around 340,000 distinct CDR3 sequences, approximately 16% of them seen only once. The TCR was taken from a man between 18 and 35 years old who had mild COVID-19 (a few samples of this study predate the infection). Cell type and time point are not known. The V gene is TRBV5-1, the J gene TRBJ2-5; D uncertain. Sequencing was done on a sample of PBMCs or a T cell subset sorted from them (not recorded which). CDR3 protein: CASSLVGPQETQYF. The CDR3 coding sequence is TGCGCCAGCAGCTTGGTAGGGCCCCAAGAGACCCAGTACTTC.